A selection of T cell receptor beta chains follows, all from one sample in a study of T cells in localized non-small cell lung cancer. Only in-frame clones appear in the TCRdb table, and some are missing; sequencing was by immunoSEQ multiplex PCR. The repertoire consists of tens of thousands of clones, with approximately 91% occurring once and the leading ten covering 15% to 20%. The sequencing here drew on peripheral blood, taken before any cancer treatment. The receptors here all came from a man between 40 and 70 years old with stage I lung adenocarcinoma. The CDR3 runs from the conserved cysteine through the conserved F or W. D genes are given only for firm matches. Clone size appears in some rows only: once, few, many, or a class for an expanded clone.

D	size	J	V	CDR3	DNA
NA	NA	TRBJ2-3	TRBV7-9	CASSSAGMTDTQYF	TGTGCCAGCAGCTCGGCAGGGATGACAGATACGCAGTATTTT
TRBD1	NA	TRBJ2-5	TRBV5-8	CASSSLHPGTGLETQYF	TGTGCCAGCAGCTCCCTCCACCCGGGGACAGGGTTAGAGACCCAGTACTTC
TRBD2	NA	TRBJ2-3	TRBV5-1	CASSLPGLATDTQYF	TGCGCCAGCAGCTTACCGGGACTAGCGACAGATACGCAGTATTTT
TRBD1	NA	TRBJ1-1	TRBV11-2	CASSSQGAFEAFF	TGTGCCAGCAGCTCTCAGGGGGCTTTTGAAGCTTTCTTT
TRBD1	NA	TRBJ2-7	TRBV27	CASSLGTDLYEQYF	TGTGCCAGCAGTTTAGGGACAGACCTCTACGAGCAGTACTTC
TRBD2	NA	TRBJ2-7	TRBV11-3	CASSKAGGPSYEQYF	TGTGCCAGCAGCAAAGCGGGAGGGCCTTCTTACGAGCAGTACTTC
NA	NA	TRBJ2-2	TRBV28	CASTLDRRELFF	TGTGCCAGCACCCTGGATCGGCGGGAGCTGTTTTTT
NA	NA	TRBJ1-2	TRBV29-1	CSATTGANYGYTF	TGCAGCGCCACGACCGGAGCTAACTATGGCTACACCTTC
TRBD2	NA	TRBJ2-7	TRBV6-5	CASSYATSGITYEQYF	TGTGCCAGCAGTTACGCGACTAGCGGGATAACCTACGAGCAGTACTTC
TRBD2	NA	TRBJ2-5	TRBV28	CASSSQREVGETQYF	TGTGCCAGCAGTTCCCAGCGGGAGGTTGGGGAGACCCAGTACTTC
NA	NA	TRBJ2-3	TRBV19	CASHWGDTQYF	TGTGCCAGCCATTGGGGGGATACGCAGTATTTT
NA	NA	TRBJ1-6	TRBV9	CASSSRGPSNSPLHF	TGTGCCAGCAGCTCCCGGGGGCCCTCTAATTCACCCCTCCACTTT
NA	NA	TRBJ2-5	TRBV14	CASSQRAGQETQYF	TGTGCCAGCAGCCAAAGGGCAGGTCAAGAGACCCAGTACTTC
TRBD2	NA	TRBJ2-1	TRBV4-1	CASSPNPGLAGGGDEQFF	TGCGCCAGCAGCCCAAATCCGGGACTAGCGGGAGGCGGTGATGAGCAGTTCTTC
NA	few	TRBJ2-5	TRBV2	CASTGLGETQYF	TGTGCCAGCACCGGGCTGGGGGAGACCCAGTACTTC
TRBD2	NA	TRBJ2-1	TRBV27	CASSDYYGTSGGSEFF	TGTGCCAGCAGTGACTACTACGGGACTAGCGGGGGGTCCGAGTTCTTC
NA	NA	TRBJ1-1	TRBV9	CASSVGGPTEAFF	TGTGCCAGCAGCGTAGGGGGCCCCACTGAAGCTTTCTTT
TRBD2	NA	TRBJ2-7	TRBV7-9	CASMRSSGGHYEQYF	TGTGCCAGCATGCGTAGTAGCGGGGGCCACTACGAGCAGTACTTC
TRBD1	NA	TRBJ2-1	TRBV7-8	CASSWRVGTGGNEQFF	TGTGCCAGCAGCTGGCGGGTTGGGACAGGGGGCAATGAGCAGTTCTTC
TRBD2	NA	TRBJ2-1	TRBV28	CASSPASGYSYNEQFF	TGTGCCAGCAGTCCGGCTAGCGGGTACTCCTACAATGAGCAGTTCTTC